A selection of T cell receptor beta chains follows, all from one sample in a study of OX40 agonist ivuxolimab in advanced cancers. Profiled with immunoSEQ multiplex PCR; TCRdb holds only in-frame clones, not every one. Of 37,000 or so clones in the sample, approximately 81% were seen once. The sample in question was CD4+ or CD8+ T cells sorted from blood, obtained in a trial of the OX40 agonist ivuxolimab. The receptors here all came from an adult with an advanced solid tumor such as melanoma, head and neck, liver or kidney cancer. CDR3s leave out the opening cysteine and the closing phenylalanine or tryptophan. Fields, in order: CDR3 length, clone size, D gene, J gene, V gene, CDR3 protein. A D gene is named only where the DNA matches it firmly. Clone size is not always given. Where it is, it says once, few, many or a class for expanded clones.

>8|-|-|TRBJ2-1|TRBV29-1
SGGWPEQF
>13|few|-|TRBJ1-2|TRBV4-1
ASSQEGTTNYGYT
>11|once|-|TRBJ2-1|TRBV19
ASSITTTSEQF
>11|-|-|TRBJ2-5|TRBV6-5
ASSLGPWGTQY
>13|-|TRBD2|TRBJ2-7|TRBV27
ASSLGASGGYEQY
>13|-|-|TRBJ1-4|TRBV11-2
ASSLVSADYEKLF
>13|few|TRBD1|TRBJ1-6|TRBV9
ASSVKGDRGSPLH
>14|-|-|TRBJ1-1|TRBV5-6
ASSLGPPQRTTEAF
>14|few|-|TRBJ1-3|TRBV4-2
ASSRPQVLSGNTIY
>11|once|-|TRBJ2-1|TRBV14
ASSDLSNNEQF
>10|-|-|TRBJ2-2|TRBV6-6
ASSYVPGELF
>12|medium-sized|TRBD1|TRBJ1-1|TRBV25-1
ASSERGGPYEAF
>12|-|-|TRBJ2-5|TRBV4-2
ASSQDGSQETQY
>12|-|TRBD1|TRBJ2-7|TRBV27
ASSLTGGSYEQY
>9|-|-|TRBJ1-1|TRBV12-5
ASGLNTEAF
>11|-|-|TRBJ2-7|TRBV6-5
ASSYEPSYEQY
>13|few|-|TRBJ1-1|TRBV18
ASSDEDQMNTEAF
>17|once|-|TRBJ1-5|TRBV19
ASSIDPLEGGTSNQPQH
>12|once|TRBD1|TRBJ1-5|TRBV7-9
ASSHRGSGQPQH
>12|-|-|TRBJ1-4|TRBV9
ASSVYSGDEKLF
>13|once|TRBD2|TRBJ2-3|TRBV19
ASSIASGFTDTQY
>16|-|TRBD1|TRBJ2-2|TRBV7-9
ASSSPRIGTGNTGELF
>12|-|-|TRBJ2-7|TRBV6-5
ASSLQGGGDEQY
>9|-|-|-|TRBV12-5
ASGLFNEQY
>13|-|TRBD1|TRBJ1-2|TRBV6-5
ASSYSNARGQGDT
>12|-|-|TRBJ2-3|TRBV29-1
SVEEGLNTDTQY
>11|-|TRBD1|TRBJ1-1|TRBV2
ASIQGAGTEAF
>14|-|-|TRBJ2-7|TRBV4-3
ASSQDRARSSYEQY
>12|-|-|TRBJ1-1|TRBV5-6
ASSFSGIGTEAF
>15|-|-|TRBJ1-6|TRBV12-5
ASGLSTGSSYNSPLH
>12|-|TRBD1|TRBJ1-5|TRBV11-2
ASSLGQGNQPQH
>13|few|-|TRBJ1-6|TRBV19
ASTPTGNYNSPLH
>12|-|-|TRBJ1-1|TRBV9
ASSVEALNTEAF
>14|-|-|TRBJ2-3|TRBV4-3
ASSPVVRARPDTQY
>10|-|-|TRBJ2-5|TRBV6-5
ASPSGQETQY
>13|-|-|TRBJ2-5|TRBV4-3
ASSQDFTTKETQY
>12|-|TRBD1|TRBJ1-1|TRBV29-1
SVFDRGRYTEAF
>11|-|-|TRBJ1-1|TRBV29-1
SGWGVSNTEAF
>14|few|-|TRBJ2-2|TRBV9
ASSVGGRQVTGELF
>8|-|-|TRBJ1-1|TRBV7-9
ASKPAKAF
>13|-|TRBD1|TRBJ1-1|TRBV7-8
ASSLGRQGLTEAF
>11|-|-|TRBJ2-7|TRBV25-1
ASSYSIAYEQY
>12|-|-|TRBJ1-1|TRBV6-5
ASSYSGEGTEAF
>13|-|TRBD1|TRBJ1-1|TRBV4-1
ASSQAQGATTEAF
>9|-|-|TRBJ1-1|TRBV27
ASGGRLEAF
>12|-|-|TRBJ1-2|TRBV6-1
ASSEFHREYGYT